The rows below give T cell receptor beta chains drawn from one sample of a study of OX40 agonist ivuxolimab in advanced cancers. The repertoire was sequenced with immunoSEQ multiplex PCR; TCRdb's copy has only in-frame clones and lacks some. The sample lists about 53,000 clones, 80% to 90% occurring once. Here the sequenced sample was CD4+ or CD8+ T cells sorted from blood, taken in a trial of the OX40 agonist ivuxolimab. Receptors were obtained from an adult with an advanced solid tumor such as melanoma, head and neck, liver or kidney cancer. Both conserved end residues are trimmed from each CDR3. Fields, in order: CDR3 protein, D gene, J gene, V gene. A D gene is named only where the DNA matches it firmly.

cdr3_aa: ASSFSGGANNEQF
d_call: TRBD2
j_call: TRBJ2-1
v_call: TRBV11-2

cdr3_aa: ASSLEIAEVRGYT
d_call: .
j_call: TRBJ1-2
v_call: TRBV7-2

cdr3_aa: ASSPGTAQETQY
d_call: TRBD1
j_call: TRBJ2-5
v_call: TRBV5-1

cdr3_aa: ASSLSAYTGELF
d_call: .
j_call: TRBJ2-2
v_call: TRBV27

cdr3_aa: ASSPADRANTGELF
d_call: .
j_call: TRBJ2-2
v_call: TRBV5-1

cdr3_aa: ASSFSTSYEQY
d_call: .
j_call: TRBJ2-7
v_call: TRBV11-2

cdr3_aa: ASRGLAGVYEQY
d_call: TRBD2
j_call: TRBJ2-7
v_call: TRBV25-1

cdr3_aa: ASSTGFTEAF
d_call: .
j_call: TRBJ1-1
v_call: TRBV27

cdr3_aa: ASKSETQY
d_call: .
j_call: TRBJ2-5
v_call: TRBV5-1

cdr3_aa: ASSSVDRAPNSPLH
d_call: TRBD1
j_call: TRBJ1-6
v_call: TRBV19

cdr3_aa: ASSATGITEAF
d_call: TRBD1
j_call: TRBJ1-1
v_call: TRBV7-6

cdr3_aa: ASSLGTNTGELF
d_call: .
j_call: TRBJ2-2
v_call: TRBV27

cdr3_aa: ASSLTSTGIPYEQY
d_call: .
j_call: TRBJ2-7
v_call: TRBV27

cdr3_aa: ASSLVSGGGETQY
d_call: TRBD2
j_call: TRBJ2-5
v_call: TRBV11-2